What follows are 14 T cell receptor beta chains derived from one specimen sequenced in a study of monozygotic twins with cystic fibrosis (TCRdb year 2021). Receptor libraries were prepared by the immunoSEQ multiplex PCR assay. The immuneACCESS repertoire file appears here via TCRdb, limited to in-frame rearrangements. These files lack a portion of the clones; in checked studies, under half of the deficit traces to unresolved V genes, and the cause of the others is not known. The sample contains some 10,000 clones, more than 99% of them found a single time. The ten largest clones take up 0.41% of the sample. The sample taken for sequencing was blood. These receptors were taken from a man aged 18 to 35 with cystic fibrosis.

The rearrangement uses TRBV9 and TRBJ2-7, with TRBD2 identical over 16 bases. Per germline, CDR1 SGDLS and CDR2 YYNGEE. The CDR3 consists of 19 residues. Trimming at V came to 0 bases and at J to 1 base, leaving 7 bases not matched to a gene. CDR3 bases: TGTGCCAGCAGCGTAGCACCGGGACTAGCGGGAGGGCCGTCCTACGAGCAGTACTTC. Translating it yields CASSVAPGLAGGPSYEQYF.

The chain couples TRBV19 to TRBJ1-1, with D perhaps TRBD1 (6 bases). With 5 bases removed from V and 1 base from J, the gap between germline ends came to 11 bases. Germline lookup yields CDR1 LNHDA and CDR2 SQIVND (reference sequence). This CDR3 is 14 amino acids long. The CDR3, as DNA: TGTGCCAGTAGTTTCGCGACAGGGAACACTGAAGCTTTCTTT. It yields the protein CASSFATGNTEAFF.

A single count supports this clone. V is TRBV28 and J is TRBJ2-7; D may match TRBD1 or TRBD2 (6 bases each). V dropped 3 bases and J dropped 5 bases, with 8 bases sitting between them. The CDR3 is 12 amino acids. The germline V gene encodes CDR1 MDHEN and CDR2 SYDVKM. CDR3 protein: CASSFGGNEQYF. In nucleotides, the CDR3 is TGTGCCAGCAGTTTCGGGGGCAACGAGCAGTACTTC.

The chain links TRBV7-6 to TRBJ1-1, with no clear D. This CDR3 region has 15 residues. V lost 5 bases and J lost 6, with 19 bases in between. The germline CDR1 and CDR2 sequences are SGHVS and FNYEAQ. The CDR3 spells CASSQDGTVAAEAFF. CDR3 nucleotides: TGTGCCAGCAGCCAAGACGGAACCGTCGCGGCTGAAGCTTTCTTT.

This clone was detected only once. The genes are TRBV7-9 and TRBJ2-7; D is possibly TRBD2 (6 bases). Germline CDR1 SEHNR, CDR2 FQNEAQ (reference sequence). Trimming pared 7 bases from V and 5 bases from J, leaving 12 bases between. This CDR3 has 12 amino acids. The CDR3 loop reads CASTSAGNEQYF. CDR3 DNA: TGTGCCAGCACTAGCGCGGGCAACGAGCAGTACTTC.

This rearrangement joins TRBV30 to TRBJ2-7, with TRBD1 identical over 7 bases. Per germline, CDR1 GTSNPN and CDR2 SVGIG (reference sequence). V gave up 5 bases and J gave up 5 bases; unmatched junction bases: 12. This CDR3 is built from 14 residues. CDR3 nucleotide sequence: TGTGCCTGGGGGCGACAGGGCGTGAAAAACGAGCAGTACTTC. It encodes CAWGRQGVKNEQYF.

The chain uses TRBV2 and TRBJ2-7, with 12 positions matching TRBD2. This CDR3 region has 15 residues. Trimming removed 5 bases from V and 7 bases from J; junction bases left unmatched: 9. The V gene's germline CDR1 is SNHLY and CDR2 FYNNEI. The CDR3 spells CASSFLAGGVGEQYF. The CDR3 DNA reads TGTGCCAGCAGTTTTCTAGCGGGAGGGGTGGGGGAGCAGTACTTC.

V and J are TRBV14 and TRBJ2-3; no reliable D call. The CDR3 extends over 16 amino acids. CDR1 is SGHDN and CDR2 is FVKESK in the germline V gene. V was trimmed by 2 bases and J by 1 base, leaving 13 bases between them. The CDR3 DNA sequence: TGTGCCAGCAGCCAATTGCCCACTTTAGGCACAGATACGCAGTATTTT. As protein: CASSQLPTLGTDTQYF.

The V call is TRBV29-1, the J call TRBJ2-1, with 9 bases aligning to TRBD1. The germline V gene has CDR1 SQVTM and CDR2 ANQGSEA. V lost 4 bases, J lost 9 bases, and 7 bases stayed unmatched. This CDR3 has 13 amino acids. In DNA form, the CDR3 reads TGCAGCGTTGGACAGGGGGTTGGTGGTGAGCAGTTCTTC. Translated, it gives CSVGQGVGGEQFF.

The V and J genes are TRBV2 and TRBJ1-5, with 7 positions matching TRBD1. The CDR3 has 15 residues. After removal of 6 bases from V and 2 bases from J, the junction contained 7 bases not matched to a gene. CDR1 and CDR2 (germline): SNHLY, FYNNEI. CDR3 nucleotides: TGTGCCAGCAGCGAGACAGGGTTGGGCAATCAGCCCCAGCATTTT. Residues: CASSETGLGNQPQHF.

The chain's CDR3 is CASSYSGRSGEQYF. CDR3 nucleotide sequence: TGTGCCAGCAGTTACTCGGGACGATCTGGCGAGCAGTACTTC. This chain joins TRBV6-5 and TRBJ2-7, with D perhaps matching TRBD1 or TRBD2 (5 bases each). CDR3 length: 14 residues. Germline CDR1 and CDR2: MNHEY and SVGAGI. The ends were cut back, 0 bases at V and 6 bases at J, with 12 bases in the middle.

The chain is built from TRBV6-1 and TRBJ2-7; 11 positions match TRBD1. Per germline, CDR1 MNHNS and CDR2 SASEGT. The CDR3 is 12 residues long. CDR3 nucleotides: TGTGCCAGCAGTGATCGGCCGGGACAGGGGGTTGTC. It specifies CASSDRPGQGVV.

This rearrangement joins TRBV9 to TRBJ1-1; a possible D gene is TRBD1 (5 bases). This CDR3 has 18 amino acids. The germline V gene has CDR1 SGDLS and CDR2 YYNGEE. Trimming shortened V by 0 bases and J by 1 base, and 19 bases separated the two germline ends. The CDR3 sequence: CASSVGDGGAVSNTEAFF. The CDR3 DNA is TGTGCCAGCAGCGTAGGGGATGGAGGGGCCGTCTCGAACACTGAAGCTTTCTTT.

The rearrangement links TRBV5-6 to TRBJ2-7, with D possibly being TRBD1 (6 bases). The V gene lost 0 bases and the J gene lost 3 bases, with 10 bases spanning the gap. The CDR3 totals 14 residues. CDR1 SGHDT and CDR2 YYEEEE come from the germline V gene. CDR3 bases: TGTGCCAGCAGCTTGGAGGACAGCTACTACGAGCAGTACTTC. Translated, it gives CASSLEDSYYEQYF.